A single sample is the source of the 18 T cell receptor beta chains below, sequenced in a study of shared clonotypes between healthy human individuals. The protocol was immunoSEQ multiplex PCR, while the TCRdb copy is restricted to in-frame clones and leaves out a portion. The sample carries millions of clones, 85% to 95% recorded once. Sequences were obtained from naive CD4+ T cells sorted from blood. Subset described: CD45RA+ positively selected. These TCRs come from a man aged 18-30 years in good health.

The chain carries TRBV2 and TRBJ1-1; D possibly corresponds to TRBD1 (5 bases). V lost 11 bases and J 0 bases, leaving 16 bases between the germline ends. Germline values: CDR1 SNHLY, CDR2 FYNNEI. CDR3 length: 14 residues. The CDR3 DNA reads as TGTGCCGGATCCCCGGGACCCATGAACACTGAAGCTTTCTTT. Its protein is CAGSPGPMNTEAFF.

The V gene is TRBV6-5, the J gene TRBJ1-3; no firm D call. Trimming took off 10 bases at V and 0 bases at J, with 13 bases between the two ends. The CDR3 length is 14 residues. Germline CDR1 reads MNHEY; CDR2 reads SVGAGI. The CDR3 here is CATTTTSSGNTIYF. The CDR3 region has the DNA TGTGCCACCACCACCACTAGCTCTGGAAACACCATATATTTT.

The chain uses TRBV10-3 and TRBJ1-3; tentatively, D is TRBD1 (5 bases). Per germline, CDR1 ENHRY and CDR2 SYGVKD. V lost 7 bases and J lost 1, with 11 bases in between. The CDR3 has 14 residues. The CDR3 nucleotides read TGTGCCATCATGAGTGCAGGGTCTGGAAACACCATATATTTT. It specifies CAIMSAGSGNTIYF.

This clone was found once. The sample contains more than one DNA sequence encoding this CDR3. J is TRBJ2-7 and V is TRBV18; 9 positions match TRBD1. Per germline, CDR1 KGHSH and CDR2 LQKENI. This CDR3 has 14 residues. Trimming took 6 bases from V and 3 from J; bases not matched to a gene: 6. The CDR3 is CASSPTGGSYEQYF. Written as DNA, the CDR3 is TGTGCCAGCTCGCCCACAGGGGGCAGCTACGAGCAGTACTTC.

This clone appeared once. The chain couples TRBV6-6 to TRBJ2-1, with D tentatively TRBD1 (6 bases). Trimming took 6 bases from V and 7 from J, leaving 16 bases between them. CDR1 is MNHNY, CDR2 SVGAGI, per germline (reference sequence). The CDR3 spans 14 residues. The CDR3 is CASSQGSYLNEQFF. In nucleotides, the CDR3 is TGTGCCAGCAGCCAGGGGAGTTATTTGAATGAGCAGTTCTTC.

This rearrangement joins TRBV7-9 to TRBJ1-5; D gene ambiguous. Germline CDR1 reads SEHNR; CDR2 reads FQNEAQ (reference sequence). Trimming took 1 base from V and 4 from J, leaving 11 bases between them. This CDR3 has 15 residues. As DNA, the CDR3 is TGTGCCAGCAGCTTAGGGGCCCTGGGAAATCAGCCCCAGCATTTT. Translated: CASSLGALGNQPQHF.

The rearrangement links TRBV6-1 to TRBJ1-4; D is unresolved. The germline CDR1 and CDR2 sequences are MNHNS and SASEGT. There are 14 residues in the CDR3. Trimming stripped 2 bases from V and 6 bases from J, with 10 bases between. As DNA, the CDR3 is TGTGCCAGCAGTGAACTAGGAACGGATGAAAAACTGTTTTTT. This codes for CASSELGTDEKLFF.

The gene calls are TRBV5-6 and TRBJ2-3; D remains ambiguous. V lost 5 bases and J 4 bases, leaving 17 bases between the germline ends. The CDR3 contains 15 residues. The germline V gene encodes CDR1 SGHDT and CDR2 YYEEEE. In DNA, the CDR3 is TGTGCCAGCAGTCGGGCGAAGGGTCCGTCAGATACGCAGTATTTT. This codes for CASSRAKGPSDTQYF.

A note on this clone: The sample carries other DNA sequences with the same CDR3. This chain links TRBV18 with TRBJ2-3; D is ambiguous. CDR1 is KGHSH, CDR2 LQKENI, per germline. Between the trimmed V and J ends, which lost 5 bases and 1 base, there was a span of 4 bases. This CDR3 has 12 amino acids. CDR3 loop: CASSSRTDTQYF. CDR3 bases: TGTGCCAGCTCATCTCGCACAGATACGCAGTATTTT.

CDR3 sequence: CASSVDSGLAGIGELFF. Written as DNA, the CDR3 is TGCGCCAGCAGCGTAGACTCGGGACTAGCGGGAATCGGGGAGCTGTTTTTT. V usage is TRBV5-1 and J usage is TRBJ2-2, with 13 bases matching TRBD2. The V segment lost 4 bases and the J segment 7 bases; nucleotides outside the gene matches: 10. The CDR3 spans 17 residues. CDR1 is SGHRS, CDR2 YFSETQ, per germline.

This clone occurred once. This chain links TRBV7-2 with TRBJ2-1, with 8 bases fitting TRBD2. CDR3 length: 16 amino acids. Germline CDR1 is SGHTA and CDR2 is FQGNSA. V dropped 3 bases and J dropped 4; count of bases not matched to a gene: 8. CDR3 bases: TGTGCCAGCAGCTTCGCCGGGACTAGATCTTACAATGAGCAGTTCTTC. It yields the protein CASSFAGTRSYNEQFF. Full variable domain (remainder filled in from reference TRBV7-2 and TRBJ2-1): GAGVSQSPSNKVTEKGKDVELRCDPISGHTALYWYRQSLGQGLEFLIYFQGNSAPDKSGLPSDRFSAERTGGSVSTLTIQRTQQEDSAVYLCASSFAGTRSYNEQFFGPGTRLTVL.

CDR3 amino acids: CASSFKGGMGNTIYF. CDR3 coding DNA: TGTGCCAGCAGTTTTAAAGGGGGAATGGGAAACACCATATATTTT. This chain uses TRBV6-5 with TRBJ1-3; perhaps TRBD1 as D (6 bases). The CDR3 sequence is 15 residues long. The germline gives CDR1 MNHEY, CDR2 SVGAGI. V was trimmed by 4 bases and J by 4 bases, leaving 14 bases between them.

The chain is built from TRBV19 and TRBJ1-1; D uncertain. CDR3 size: 14 residues. Germline CDR1 and CDR2: LNHDA and SQIVND (reference sequence). The V gene lost 6 bases and the J gene lost 4 bases, with 15 bases spanning the gap. The CDR3 loop is CASRGSSLFTEAFF. CDR3 nucleotide sequence: TGTGCCAGTAGGGGATCCTCTTTGTTCACTGAAGCTTTCTTT.

In DNA, the CDR3 is TGCGCCAGCGGAAGGGGGGCCGGGGAGACCCAGTACTTC. Its protein product is CASGRGAGETQYF. The V call is TRBV10-2, the J call TRBJ2-5; D may match TRBD1 or TRBD2 (6 bases each). With 8 bases removed from V and 5 bases from J, the gap between germline ends came to 15 bases. The CDR3 spans 13 residues. The V gene's germline CDR1 is WSHSY and CDR2 SAAADI.

This clone occurred a few times. This rearrangement joins TRBV5-1 to TRBJ2-5; no clear D. CDR1 is SGHRS, CDR2 YFSETQ, per germline. The CDR3 is 14 residues long. Trimming removed 0 bases from V and 5 bases from J, with 11 bases in between. CDR3 coding DNA: TGCGCCAGCAGCTTGGCAGGCCATGAGGAGACCCAGTACTTC. This gives the protein CASSLAGHEETQYF.

V usage is TRBV18 and J usage is TRBJ1-1; maybe TRBD1 (6 bases). CDR3 size: 15 residues. The V gene lost 2 bases and the J gene lost 1 base, with 11 bases spanning the gap. The germline V gene encodes CDR1 KGHSH and CDR2 LQKENI. CDR3 amino acids: CASSPTGGWNTEAFF. CDR3 DNA sequence: TGTGCCAGCTCACCAACCGGGGGCTGGAACACTGAAGCTTTCTTT.

The genes are TRBV4-1 and TRBJ2-6; 8 nucleotides line up with TRBD1. V shed 3 bases, J shed 1 base, and the junction held 11 bases outside the gene matches. This CDR3 contains 19 residues. The germline V gene has CDR1 MGHRA and CDR2 YSYEKL. In nucleotides, the CDR3 is TGCGCCAGCAGCCATGATCCGGGACAGGACGTATCTGGGGCCAACGTCCTGACTTTC. This sequence encodes CASSHDPGQDVSGANVLTF.

The rearrangement links TRBV7-9 to TRBJ2-2; D is unresolved. CDR1 is SEHNR and CDR2 is FQNEAQ in the germline V gene (reference sequence). V lost 5 bases and J lost 5, with 12 bases in between. This CDR3 has 14 residues. The CDR3 sequence: CASSLDGFTGELFF. The CDR3 DNA follows: TGTGCCAGCAGCCTTGATGGTTTTACCGGGGAGCTGTTTTTT.